Listed here are 2 T cell receptor beta chains from one sample, sequenced in a study of shared clonotypes between healthy human individuals. This table comes from immunoSEQ multiplex PCR, and its TCRdb copy is limited to in-frame clones, with some not included. The sample yields some 240,000 clones, under 80% seen once. What was sequenced was memory CD4+ T cells sorted from blood. Subset given: CD45RA-negative fraction. These receptors all come from a man in his thirties or forties in good health.

The genes are TRBV5-1 and TRBJ2-5; D gene uncertain. The CDR3 contains 14 residues. V was cut by 1 base and J by 5 bases, with 12 bases left in between. Germline V gene data show CDR1 as SGHRS and CDR2 as YFSETQ. CDR3 region: CASSLPGQRETQYF. CDR3 DNA: TGCGCCAGCAGCTTGCCGGGTCAAAGGGAGACCCAGTACTTC.

A few counts support this clone. The rearrangement uses TRBV14 and TRBJ2-7; D is uncertain. Trimming removed 1 base at V and 3 bases at J, with 16 bases between. This CDR3 has 16 amino acids. The germline V gene encodes CDR1 SGHDN and CDR2 FVKESK. The CDR3 loop reads CASSQVKAGPGYEQYF. The CDR3 bases are TGTGCCAGCAGCCAAGTTAAAGCCGGACCCGGCTACGAGCAGTACTTC.